Described below is a single T cell receptor beta chain sequence and its context. The target antigen is unknown. TCRdb keeps only in-frame clones here, not all; method: immunoSEQ multiplex PCR. The sample holds 20,000 to 25,000 clones, roughly four fifths seen once. Documented time point: cycle 4 day 1 (C4D1), after more than five weeks of nivolumab. Each patient relapsed following autologous stem cell transplantation, and prior brentuximab vedotin exposure differed. Germline CDR1 MNHNS, CDR2 SASEGT. This CDR3 has 13 residues. V lost 4 bases and J lost 8, with 14 bases in between. The sample belongs to a study of PD-1 blockade in classical Hodgkin lymphoma. The wider study: Patients got intravenous nivolumab 3 mg/kg every 2 weeks. General observations from the study: The study found complete responders had baseline diversity similar to newly diagnosed patients. By cycle point C4D1, TCR diversity had risen significantly in CD4+ cells (but not CD8+ cells).

The chain is built from TRBV6-1 and TRBJ1-2, with D perhaps matching TRBD1 (5 bases). The clonotype was recovered from a human donor with classical Hodgkin lymphoma. This specimen was peripheral blood mononuclear cells (PBMCs), taken before the fourth cycle of nivolumab. The CDR3 sequence is CASSGVWGDGYTF. The CDR3 region has the DNA TGTGCCAGCAGTGGGGTCTGGGGGGACGGCTACACCTTC.